This T cell receptor (beta chain) came from a study of cytomegalovirus exposure and HLA in healthy donors. PCR employed 60 Vbeta and 13 Jbeta primers. TCRdb's copy holds only in-frame clones and misses some; the assay was immunoSEQ multiplex PCR. This sample's table has around 50,000 clones. V gave up 4 bases and J gave up 1 base, with 6 bases separating them. CDR3 length: 13 residues. Germline assignment: CDR1 SGHVS and CDR2 FNYEAQ. This chain uses TRBV7-6 with TRBJ2-3; no firm D call. The sample consisted of PBMCs. The sequence was collected from a male donor in good health and CMV-seropositive. The CDR3 DNA is TGTGCCAGCAGCTCCCCGGGCACAGATACGCAGTATTTT. Its protein is CASSSPGTDTQYF.